These 31 T cell receptor beta chains share one sample of origin, sequenced in a study of PD-1 blockade in classical Hodgkin lymphoma. Every patient relapsed after autologous stem cell transplantation, and brentuximab vedotin exposure varied. Assay: immunoSEQ multiplex PCR; the TCRdb copy retains only in-frame clones and omits some. Among 13,000 or so clones listed, 92% were seen once. Sequencing used peripheral blood mononuclear cells (PBMCs), obtained at baseline. The receptors originated from a human donor with classical Hodgkin lymphoma.

This chain links TRBV5-1 with TRBJ2-2; D may be TRBD1 (6 bases). Trimming left V 4 bases short and J 0 bases short, with 10 bases between. The CDR3 covers 15 residues. CDR1 and CDR2 from the germline V gene are SGHRS and YFSETQ. The CDR3 is CASSLGTPNTGELFF. CDR3 coding DNA: TGCGCCAGCAGCCTCGGGACACCGAACACCGGGGAGCTGTTTTTT.

This clone was observed a single time. The gene calls are TRBV6-4 and TRBJ1-1; possible D gene TRBD1, 5 bases. Germline CDR1 is MRHNA and CDR2 is SNTAGT. The V and J ends lost 5 bases and 0 bases respectively, with 13 bases between them. The CDR3 contains 15 residues. The CDR3 reads CASSPRGELNTEAFF. The CDR3 DNA follows: TGTGCCAGCAGTCCGAGGGGAGAATTGAACACTGAAGCTTTCTTT.

CDR3 amino acids: CASSQGLAGGLEQYF. CDR3 sequence (DNA): TGTGCCAGCAGCCAAGGACTAGCGGGAGGGCTCGAGCAGTACTTC. The V gene is TRBV4-2, the J gene TRBJ2-7, with 14 bases aligning to TRBD2. The CDR3 is made up of 15 amino acids. The V and J ends lost 1 base and 6 bases, in that order; junction bases with no gene match: 2. CDR1 LGHNA and CDR2 YNFKEQ come from the germline V gene.

This clone appeared once. DNA of the CDR3: TGTGCCATCAGTCCAACCGGGGGAAGGGACACTGAAGCTTTCTTT. Amino acids: CAISPTGGRDTEAFF. The chain carries TRBV10-3 and TRBJ1-1, with a tentative D call TRBD1 (5 bases). Germline V lookup: CDR1 ENHRY, CDR2 SYGVKD. Trimming removed 5 bases at V and 3 bases at J, with 16 bases between. This CDR3 has 15 amino acids.

The V call is TRBV29-1, the J call TRBJ2-1, with 8 bases lining up with TRBD2. The CDR3 is 16 residues long. V gave up 5 bases and J gave up 0 bases; unmatched junction bases: 9. In germline, CDR1 is SQVTM, CDR2 ANQGSEA. The CDR3 sequence: CSVQRLALSSYNEQFF. The DNA of the CDR3 is TGCAGCGTTCAACGACTAGCGTTAAGCTCCTACAATGAGCAGTTCTTC.

The chain joins TRBV7-2 to TRBJ2-7; D may be TRBD1 (6 bases). Deletions cut 5 bases from V and 4 bases from J, with 21 bases between. CDR1 and CDR2 (germline): SGHTA, FQGNSA. The CDR3 length is 16 residues. CDR3 nucleotides: TGTGCCAGCAGCCTGAGGGCAGGGGCCGGGGATTACGAGCAGTACTTC. It encodes CASSLRAGAGDYEQYF.

V is TRBV7-9 and J is TRBJ2-7, with TRBD2 as a possible D gene (6 bases). The V gene lost 1 base and the J gene lost 4 bases, with 17 bases spanning the gap. Germline V lookup: CDR1 SEHNR, CDR2 FQNEAQ (reference sequence). The CDR3 spans 16 residues. The CDR3 DNA reads TGTGCCAGCAGCTTAGGGGGCCACGGGACTTTATACGAGCAGTACTTC. Protein product: CASSLGGHGTLYEQYF.

This clone was counted between two and nine times. Other DNA sequences of this sample code for an identical CDR3. This chain links TRBV19 with TRBJ1-1; 9 bases align to TRBD1. CDR1 and CDR2 (germline): LNHDA, SQIVND (reference sequence). The CDR3 runs 15 residues. The V gene end was trimmed by 3 bases and the J gene end by 6 bases; junction bases not matched to a gene: 8. For the CDR3, the DNA is TGTGCCAGTAGTATCCAGGGACAGGGAGCAGCTGAAGCTTTCTTT. As protein: CASSIQGQGAAEAFF. The full variable domain, its missing parts supplied by reference TRBV19 and TRBJ1-1, is DGGITQSPKYLFRKEGQNVTLSCEQNLNHDAMYWYRQDPGQGLRLIYYSQIVNDFQKGDIAEGYSVSREKKESFPLTVTSAQKNPTAFYLCASSIQGQGAAEAFFGQGTRLTVV.

The chain links TRBV11-2 to TRBJ2-3; D perhaps matches TRBD1 (6 bases). V lost 5 bases, J lost 0 bases, and 15 bases lay in between. There are 16 residues in the CDR3. Looked up from germline, CDR1 is SGHAT and CDR2 is FQNNGV. CDR3 protein: CASSRKLDSSTDTQYF. The CDR3 DNA reads as TGTGCCAGCAGCCGAAAACTGGACAGTAGCACAGATACGCAGTATTTT.

This clone showed up just once. This rearrangement joins TRBV5-4 to TRBJ2-5; D not resolved. The germline gives CDR1 SGHNT, CDR2 YYREEE (reference sequence). Between the trimmed V and J ends, which lost 0 bases and 7 bases, there was a span of 10 bases. This CDR3 contains 13 residues. CDR3 residues: CASSLAEVGTQYF. Here the CDR3 DNA reads TGTGCCAGCAGCTTGGCCGAGGTGGGGACCCAGTACTTC.

The chain is built from TRBV19 and TRBJ2-7; tentatively, D is TRBD1 (5 bases). The CDR3 consists of 14 residues. Germline V gene data show CDR1 as LNHDA and CDR2 as SQIVND (reference sequence). Trimming removed 4 bases at V and 2 bases at J, with 12 bases between. CDR3 nucleotide sequence: TGTGCCAGTAGTAGGGGCTTCTCCACCTACGAGCAGTACTTC. It specifies CASSRGFSTYEQYF.

The table lists this clone with a count of one. The rearrangement uses TRBV18 and TRBJ2-3, with TRBD2 matching 9 bases. The CDR3 is 18 amino acids. Germline CDR1 reads KGHSH; CDR2 reads LQKENI. V shed 2 bases, J shed 0 bases, and the junction held 9 bases outside the gene matches. The CDR3 DNA reads TGTGCCAGCTCACCATTATCCGGGACTAGCTCTAGCACAGATACGCAGTATTTT. Translated: CASSPLSGTSSSTDTQYF.

The V and J genes are TRBV21-1 and TRBJ2-7; whether TRBD2, the table's D call, matches the DNA was not checked. TRBV21-1 is marked as a pseudogene. This CDR3 has 15 amino acids. CDR3 amino acids: CASSRGTSGIYEQYF. CDR3 DNA: TGTGCCAGCAGCAGAGGGACTAGCGGTATCTACGAGCAGTACTTC.

V and J are TRBV7-9 and TRBJ1-1, with 7 bases that match TRBD1. The CDR3 extends over 14 amino acids. Germline lookup yields CDR1 SEHNR and CDR2 FQNEAQ (reference sequence). The J segment lost 1 base and the V segment lost 3 bases, leaving 2 bases of the junction unmatched. Written as DNA, the CDR3 is TGTGCCAGCAGCTTGCGACAGGGGAACACTGAAGCTTTCTTT. It encodes CASSLRQGNTEAFF.

This chain links TRBV6-5 with TRBJ1-1; the match to TRBD1 covers 10 bases. The ends lost 6 bases at V and 12 bases at J; junction bases unmatched: 13. Germline loops: CDR1 MNHEY, CDR2 SVGAGI. The CDR3 has 14 amino acids. The CDR3 region has the DNA TGTGCCAGCAGCACTCCCGGGACAGGGGCTATCCCTTTCTTT. Its protein is CASSTPGTGAIPFF.

In nucleotides, the CDR3 is TGTGCCAGCAGCTTCATCCAGACCTCGTACGAGCAGTACTTC. It is translated as CASSFIQTSYEQYF. This chain joins TRBV11-2 and TRBJ2-7, with D unresolved. The CDR3 consists of 14 residues. V was pared by 3 bases and J by 4 bases, with 13 bases between. Germline CDR1 and CDR2: SGHAT and FQNNGV.

This clone was recorded once. The chain couples TRBV30 to TRBJ2-1; the D is unclear. The germline CDR1 and CDR2 sequences are GTSNPN and SVGIG (reference sequence). V was cut by 1 base and J by 2 bases, with 12 bases left in between. This CDR3 has 15 amino acids. The CDR3 bases are TGTGCCTGGAGTGAGGTTGATAGCCCCTACAATGAGCAGTTCTTC. Encoded protein: CAWSEVDSPYNEQFF.

The chain is built from TRBV4-1 and TRBJ2-3; 10 bases align to TRBD2. The germline V gene has CDR1 MGHRA and CDR2 YSYEKL. With V trimmed by 3 bases and J by 2 bases, 11 bases remained unmatched. The CDR3 is 18 residues long. CDR3 protein: CASSQAPLLAGYTDTQYF. CDR3 bases: TGCGCCAGCAGCCAGGCCCCTTTACTAGCGGGGTACACAGATACGCAGTATTTT.

The V call is TRBV5-6, the J call TRBJ2-5; the match to TRBD2 covers 13 bases. V shed 4 bases, J shed 5 bases, and the junction held 8 bases outside the gene matches. Germline CDR1 reads SGHDT; CDR2 reads YYEEEE. The CDR3 covers 16 residues. The CDR3, as DNA: TGTGCCAGCAGCACCGGACTAGCGGGAGTTTCTGAGACCCAGTACTTC. Residues: CASSTGLAGVSETQYF.

The genes are TRBV7-6 and TRBJ2-1, with 11 bases aligning to TRBD2. The V and J ends lost 1 base and 6 bases, in that order; junction bases with no gene match: 2. The CDR3 loop spans 15 amino acids. The germline V gene has CDR1 SGHVS and CDR2 FNYEAQ. CDR3 region: CASSLVAGGSNEQFF. CDR3 bases: TGTGCCAGCAGCTTAGTAGCGGGAGGGTCCAATGAGCAGTTCTTC.

The chain has TRBV9 and TRBJ2-2; 12 nucleotides line up with TRBD2. V was clipped by 4 bases and J by 0 bases; unmatched bases: 19. Per germline, CDR1 SGDLS and CDR2 YYNGEE. The CDR3 totals 22 residues. The CDR3 nucleotides read TGTGCCAGCAGCCCTAGGACAGCTTACCGAGGACTAGCGGGGACGAACACCGGGGAGCTGTTTTTT. It is translated as CASSPRTAYRGLAGTNTGELFF. Full variable domain (remainder filled in from reference TRBV9 and TRBJ2-2): DSGVTQTPKHLITATGQRVTLRCSPRSGDLSVYWYQQSLDQGLQFLIQYYNGEERAKGNILERFSAQQFPDLHSELNLSSLELGDSALYFCASSPRTAYRGLAGTNTGELFFGEGSRLTVL.

The chain recombines TRBV11-3 with TRBJ2-4, with 7 positions matching TRBD1. Germline CDR1 reads SGHNT; CDR2 reads YENEEA. CDR3 size: 16 residues. V trimming: 0 bases; J trimming: 4 bases; junction bases outside the gene matches: 6. The CDR3 bases are TGTGCCAGCAGCTTAGAGGTTGGGACAGTTAAAAACATTCAGTACTTC. Its protein product is CASSLEVGTVKNIQYF.

This chain links TRBV7-9 with TRBJ2-2; TRBD1 matches at 8 bases. The CDR3 loop spans 16 amino acids. V was clipped by 6 bases and J by 0 bases; unmatched bases: 6. Germline-derived CDR1 and CDR2 are SEHNR and FQNEAQ (reference sequence). CDR3 residues: CASRGDRNPNTGELFF. In nucleotides, the CDR3 is TGTGCCAGCAGGGGGGACAGGAACCCGAACACCGGGGAGCTGTTTTTT.

The genes are TRBV6-1 and TRBJ2-1; 10 bases map to TRBD1. This CDR3 region has 14 residues. V shed 6 bases and J 8 bases; nucleotides not matched to a gene: 7. Germline CDR1 and CDR2: MNHNS and SASEGT. The DNA for the CDR3 is TGTGCCAGCAGCCGGGACAGGGGTCCCTATGAGCAGTTCTTC. Protein: CASSRDRGPYEQFF.

V usage is TRBV7-9 and J usage is TRBJ1-2; D gene unclear. The CDR3 totals 13 residues. Germline CDR1 and CDR2: SEHNR and FQNEAQ (reference sequence). The germline V and J ends were trimmed by 4 bases and 5 bases, with 11 bases remaining between them. The CDR3 nucleotides are TGTGCCAGCAGCTCGACTACGGGGTATGGCTACACCTTC. Translated, it gives CASSSTTGYGYTF.

The chain is built from TRBV13 and TRBJ1-3, with D perhaps TRBD1 (5 bases). Germline V gene lookup returns CDR1 PRHDT and CDR2 FYEKMQ (reference sequence). V lost 4 bases, J lost 0 bases, and 13 bases lay in between. This CDR3 has 16 residues. The chain's CDR3 is CASSSRAGISGNTIYF. The CDR3 DNA reads TGTGCCAGCAGCTCCCGGGCAGGGATCTCTGGAAACACCATATATTTT.

This chain connects TRBV2 to TRBJ2-2; D ambiguous. Trimming removed 6 bases from V and 5 bases from J, with 10 bases in between. The CDR3 is made up of 13 amino acids. Germline V gene sequence: CDR1 SNHLY, CDR2 FYNNEI. The CDR3 protein is CASREQNTGELFF. The CDR3 DNA is TGTGCCAGCAGAGAGCAGAATACCGGGGAGCTGTTTTTT.

This chain connects TRBV27 to TRBJ1-5; tentative D call: TRBD1 (5 bases). The CDR3 totals 13 residues. The germline gives CDR1 MNHEY, CDR2 SMNVEV (reference sequence). Trimming stripped 5 bases from V and 5 bases from J, with 10 bases between. The CDR3 region is CASSATRDQPQHF. The CDR3 DNA follows: TGTGCCAGCAGTGCAACCAGGGATCAGCCCCAGCATTTT.

This chain uses TRBV7-9 with TRBJ2-1, with 8 bases aligning to TRBD2. CDR1 SEHNR and CDR2 FQNEAQ come from the germline V gene (reference sequence). The ends lost 3 bases at V and 5 bases at J; junction bases unmatched: 18. The CDR3 runs 19 residues. The CDR3 loop is CASSFLVAGKHPFNNEQFF. Here the CDR3 DNA reads TGTGCCAGCAGCTTTTTGGTAGCGGGAAAACATCCATTCAACAATGAGCAGTTCTTC.

The rearrangement joins TRBV5-5 to TRBJ2-2, with TRBD2 matching over 11 bases. V lost 1 base, J lost 0 bases, and 5 bases stayed unmatched. This CDR3 is 18 amino acids long. From germline, CDR1 is SGHKS and CDR2 YYEKEE (reference sequence). CDR3 coding DNA: TGTGCCAGCAGCTTGTTGGTAGCGGGAGGGCCGAACACCGGGGAGCTGTTTTTT. Translation gives CASSLLVAGGPNTGELFF.

V gene TRBV5-4 combines with J gene TRBJ2-3; D perhaps matches TRBD1 (6 bases). The V gene lost 0 bases and the J gene lost 0 bases, with 11 bases spanning the gap. Germline V gene lookup returns CDR1 SGHNT and CDR2 YYREEE (reference sequence). The CDR3 is 16 amino acids. The CDR3 sequence is CASSLDQDSSTDTQYF. CDR3 DNA: TGTGCCAGCAGCTTGGACCAGGACAGTAGCACAGATACGCAGTATTTT.